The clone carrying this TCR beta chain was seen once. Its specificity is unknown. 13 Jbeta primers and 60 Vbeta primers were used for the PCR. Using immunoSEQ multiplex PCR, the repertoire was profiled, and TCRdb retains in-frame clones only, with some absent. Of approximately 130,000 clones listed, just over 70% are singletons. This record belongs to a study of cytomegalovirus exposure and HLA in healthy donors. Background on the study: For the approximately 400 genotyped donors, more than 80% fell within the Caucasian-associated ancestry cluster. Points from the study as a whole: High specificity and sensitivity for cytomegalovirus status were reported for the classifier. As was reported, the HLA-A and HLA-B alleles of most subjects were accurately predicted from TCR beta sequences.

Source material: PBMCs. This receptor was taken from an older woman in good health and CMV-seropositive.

The CDR3: CASSWGDLQETQYF. DNA for the CDR3: TGTGCCAGCAGCTGGGGGGACCTTCAAGAGACCCAGTACTTC. This chain uses TRBV5-6 with TRBJ2-5, with D possibly TRBD2 on 6 matching bases. This CDR3 has 14 amino acids. Trimming shortened V by 3 bases and J by 2 bases, and 11 bases separated the two germline ends. Germline values: CDR1 SGHDT, CDR2 YYEEEE.